This T cell receptor (beta chain) was retrieved from a study of blood T cell repertoires in COVID-19. On the study more broadly: From the United States, Italy and Spain came samples of acute and convalescent COVID-19. PBMCs, B-cell-depleted T cells, or T cells were the source of the cDNA or gDNA that made up the material.

Original handling: Amplified reference gene primers provided the basis for estimating nucleated cell counts. Sequenced by immunoSEQ multiplex PCR; TCRdb stores in-frame clones only, minus some. From that table come the V and J calls and clone size; the DNA was used to work out D and trimming. This sample has roughly 150,000 clones, with about four fifths found just once. V lost 7 bases and J lost 1, with 14 bases in between. CDR1 is MNHNY and CDR2 is SVGAGI in the germline V gene (reference sequence). The CDR3 has 14 residues. Sequenced input: peripheral blood. This clonotype was obtained from a man aged 55 to 70 with active or convalescent COVID-19. The rearrangement uses TRBV6-6 and TRBJ2-7; D perhaps matches TRBD1 (7 bases). The CDR3 reads CASTQGGHSYEQYF. The CDR3, as DNA: TGTGCCAGCACTCAGGGGGGACATTCCTACGAGCAGTACTTC.